This TCR beta chain derives from a study of response to subunit inactivated influenza vaccine. From the RT-PCR reads, TCRdb called clonotypes with MiXCR, one entry per CDR3 protein. The sample consists of approximately 530,000 distinct CDR3 sequences, around 8% of them appearing once. The CDR3 runs to 14 residues. CDR1 and CDR2 from the germline V gene are SEHNR and FQNEAQ (reference sequence). Germline trimming cut 4 bases from V and 3 bases from J; bases unmatched to any gene: 3. Broader study findings: The authors suggested that few new T cells are recruited per seasonal influenza vaccination.

This clonotype has just a few counts. Its target is unknown. This specimen consisted of PBMCs from blood, obtained roughly 24 months after vaccination. This sequence joins TRBV7-9 and TRBJ2-5; the match to TRBD2 covers 9 bases. This receptor was obtained from a man aged 50-75 years who received an inactivated influenza vaccine. CDR3 bases: TGTGCCAGCAGCTGGACTAGCGCCAAAGAGACCCAGTACTTC. Translated: CASSWTSAKETQYF.